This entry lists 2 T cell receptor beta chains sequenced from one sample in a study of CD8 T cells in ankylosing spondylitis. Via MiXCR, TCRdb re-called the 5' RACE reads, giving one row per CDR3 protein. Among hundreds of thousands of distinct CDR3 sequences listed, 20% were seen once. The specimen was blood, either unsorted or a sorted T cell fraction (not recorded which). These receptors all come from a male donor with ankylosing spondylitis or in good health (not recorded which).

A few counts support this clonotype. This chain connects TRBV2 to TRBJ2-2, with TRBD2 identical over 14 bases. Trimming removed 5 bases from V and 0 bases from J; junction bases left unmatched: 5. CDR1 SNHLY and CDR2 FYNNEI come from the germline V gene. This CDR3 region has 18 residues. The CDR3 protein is CASSTSTSGGANTGELFF. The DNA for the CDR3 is TGTGCCAGCAGTACCTCGACTAGCGGGGGGGCGAACACCGGGGAGCTGTTTTTT.

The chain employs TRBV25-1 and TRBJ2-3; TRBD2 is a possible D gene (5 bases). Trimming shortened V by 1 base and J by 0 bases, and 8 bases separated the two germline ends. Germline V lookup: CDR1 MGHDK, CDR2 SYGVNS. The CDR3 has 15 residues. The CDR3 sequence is CASSESQRSTDTQYF. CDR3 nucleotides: TGTGCCAGCAGTGAATCCCAGCGGAGCACAGATACGCAGTATTTT.